The TCR beta chain under discussion was sequenced for a study of post-analysis software for immune sequencing data. General study findings and limits: There were five TRBV segments more frequent in patients than controls, and TRBV5-6, TRBV5-1 and TRBV20-1 were among them.

Unique molecular identifiers had been added to the TCR beta cDNA libraries. TCRdb re-called the PCR reads through MiXCR, storing one row per CDR3 protein. Of roughly 670,000 distinct CDR3 sequences in the sample, more than 50% were seen once. Concerning this clonotype itself: Its antigen is undetermined.

V was pared by 2 bases and J by 2 bases, with 11 bases between. The CDR3 is 15 residues long. CDR1 is MGHRA, CDR2 YSYEKL, per germline. The chain recombines TRBV4-1 with TRBJ2-3, with TRBD1 as a possible D gene (6 bases). Sequenced material: blood. This TCR came from a girl aged 2-15 years with multiple sclerosis. CDR3 sequence: CASSQIRGDTDTQYF. DNA of the CDR3: TGCGCCAGCAGCCAAATCAGGGGAGACACAGATACGCAGTATTTT.